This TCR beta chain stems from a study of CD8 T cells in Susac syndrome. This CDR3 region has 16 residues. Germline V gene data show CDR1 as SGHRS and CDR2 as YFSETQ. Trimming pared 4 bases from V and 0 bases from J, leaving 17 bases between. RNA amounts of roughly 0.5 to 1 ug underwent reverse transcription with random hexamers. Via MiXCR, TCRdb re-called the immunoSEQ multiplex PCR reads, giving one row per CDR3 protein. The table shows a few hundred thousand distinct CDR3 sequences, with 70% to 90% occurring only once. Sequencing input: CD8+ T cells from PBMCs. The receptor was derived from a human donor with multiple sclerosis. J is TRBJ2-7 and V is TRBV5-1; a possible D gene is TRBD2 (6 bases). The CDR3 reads CASSVGMGGSSYEQYF. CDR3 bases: TGCGCCAGCAGCGTGGGGATGGGGGGAAGCTCCTACGAGCAGTACTTC. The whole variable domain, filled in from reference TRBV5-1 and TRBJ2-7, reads KAGVTQTPRYLIKTRGQQVTLSCSPISGHRSVSWYQQTPGQGLQFLFEYFSETQRNKGNFPGRFSGRQFSNSRSEMNVSTLELGDSALYLCASSVGMGGSSYEQYFGPGTRLTVT.